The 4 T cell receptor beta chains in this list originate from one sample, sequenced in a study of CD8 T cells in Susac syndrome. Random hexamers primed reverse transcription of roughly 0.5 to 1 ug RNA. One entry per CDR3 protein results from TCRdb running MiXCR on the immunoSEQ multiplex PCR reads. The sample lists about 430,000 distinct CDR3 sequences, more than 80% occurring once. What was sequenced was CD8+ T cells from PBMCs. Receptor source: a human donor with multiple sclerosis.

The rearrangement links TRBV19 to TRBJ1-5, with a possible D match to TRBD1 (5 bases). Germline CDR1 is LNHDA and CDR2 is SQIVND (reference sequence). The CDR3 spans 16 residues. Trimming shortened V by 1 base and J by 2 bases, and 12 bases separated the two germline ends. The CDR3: CASSIGWGGGNQPQHF. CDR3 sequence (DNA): TGTGCCAGTAGTATAGGTTGGGGCGGAGGCAATCAGCCCCAGCATTTT.

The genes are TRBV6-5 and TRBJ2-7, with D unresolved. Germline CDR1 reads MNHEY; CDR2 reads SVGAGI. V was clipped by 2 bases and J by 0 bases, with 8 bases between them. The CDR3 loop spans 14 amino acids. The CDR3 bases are TGTGCCAGCAGTTACGGTATGGGCTCCTACGAGCAGTACTTC. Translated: CASSYGMGSYEQYF.

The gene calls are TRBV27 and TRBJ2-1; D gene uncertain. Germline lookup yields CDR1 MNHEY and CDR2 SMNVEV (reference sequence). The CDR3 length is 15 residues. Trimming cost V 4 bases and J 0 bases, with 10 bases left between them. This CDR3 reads CASSSTSNSYNEQFF. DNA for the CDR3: TGTGCCAGCAGTTCTACAAGCAACTCCTACAATGAGCAGTTCTTC.

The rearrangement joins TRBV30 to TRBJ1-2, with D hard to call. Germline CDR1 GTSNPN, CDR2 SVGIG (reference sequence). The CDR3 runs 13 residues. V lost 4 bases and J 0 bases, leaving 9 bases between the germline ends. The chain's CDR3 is CAWNHGANYGYTF. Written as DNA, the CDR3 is TGTGCCTGGAACCACGGAGCTAACTATGGCTACACCTTC.